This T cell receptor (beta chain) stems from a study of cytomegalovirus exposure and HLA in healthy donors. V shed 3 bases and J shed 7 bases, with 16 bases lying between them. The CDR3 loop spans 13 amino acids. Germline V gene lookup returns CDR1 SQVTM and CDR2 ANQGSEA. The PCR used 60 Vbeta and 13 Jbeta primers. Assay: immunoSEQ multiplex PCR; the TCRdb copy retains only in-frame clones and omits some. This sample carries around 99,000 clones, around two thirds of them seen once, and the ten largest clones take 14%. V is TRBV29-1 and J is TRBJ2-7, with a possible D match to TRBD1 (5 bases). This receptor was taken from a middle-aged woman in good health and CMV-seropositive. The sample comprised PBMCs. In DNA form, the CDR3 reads TGCAGCGTTGACGGCAACCAGGGCTTTGAGCAGTACTTC. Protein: CSVDGNQGFEQYF.